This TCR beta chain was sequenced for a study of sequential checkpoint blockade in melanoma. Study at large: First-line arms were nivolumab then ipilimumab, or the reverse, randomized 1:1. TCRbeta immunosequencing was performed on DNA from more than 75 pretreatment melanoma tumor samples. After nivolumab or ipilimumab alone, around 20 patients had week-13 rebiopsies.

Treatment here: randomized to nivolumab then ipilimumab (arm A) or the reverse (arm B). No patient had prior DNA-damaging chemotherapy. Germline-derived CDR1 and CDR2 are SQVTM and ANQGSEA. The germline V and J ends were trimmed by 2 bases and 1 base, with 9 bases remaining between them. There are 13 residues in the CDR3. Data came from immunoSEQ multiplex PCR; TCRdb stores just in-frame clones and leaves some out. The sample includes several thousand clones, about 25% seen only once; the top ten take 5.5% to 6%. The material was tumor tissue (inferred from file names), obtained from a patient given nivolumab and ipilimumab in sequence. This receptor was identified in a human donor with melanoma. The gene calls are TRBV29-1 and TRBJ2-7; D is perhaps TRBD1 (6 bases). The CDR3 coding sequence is TGCAGCGTTGAATGGCAGGGGTCCTACGAGCAGTACTTC. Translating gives CSVEWQGSYEQYF.